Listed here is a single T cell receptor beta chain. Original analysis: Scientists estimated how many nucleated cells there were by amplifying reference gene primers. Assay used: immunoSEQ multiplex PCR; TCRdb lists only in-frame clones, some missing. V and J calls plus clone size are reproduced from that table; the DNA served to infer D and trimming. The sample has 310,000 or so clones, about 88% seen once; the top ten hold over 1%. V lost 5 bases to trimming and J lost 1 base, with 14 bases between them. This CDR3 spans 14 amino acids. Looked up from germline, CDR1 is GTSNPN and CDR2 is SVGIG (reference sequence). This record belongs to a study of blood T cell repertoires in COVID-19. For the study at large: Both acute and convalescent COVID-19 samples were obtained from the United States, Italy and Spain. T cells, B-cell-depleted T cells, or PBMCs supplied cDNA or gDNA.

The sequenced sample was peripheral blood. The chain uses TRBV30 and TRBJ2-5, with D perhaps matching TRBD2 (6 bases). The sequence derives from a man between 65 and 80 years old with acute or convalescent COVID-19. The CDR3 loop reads CAWGPGTFQETQYF. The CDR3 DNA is TGTGCCTGGGGACCCGGGACTTTCCAAGAGACCCAGTACTTC.